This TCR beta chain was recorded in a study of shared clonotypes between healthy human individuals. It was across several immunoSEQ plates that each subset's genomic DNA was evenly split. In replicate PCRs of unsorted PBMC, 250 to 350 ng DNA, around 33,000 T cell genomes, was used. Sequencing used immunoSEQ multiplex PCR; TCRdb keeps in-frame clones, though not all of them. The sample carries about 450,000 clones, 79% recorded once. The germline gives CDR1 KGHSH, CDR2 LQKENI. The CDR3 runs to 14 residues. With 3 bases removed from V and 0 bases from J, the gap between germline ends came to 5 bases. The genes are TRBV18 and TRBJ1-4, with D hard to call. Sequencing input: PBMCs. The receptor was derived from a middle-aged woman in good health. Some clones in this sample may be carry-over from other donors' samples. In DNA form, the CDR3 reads TGTGCCAGCTCACCGCCTGCAACTAATGAAAAACTGTTTTTT. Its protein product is CASSPPATNEKLFF.